This TCR beta chain was obtained from a study of T-cell reconstitution after alpha-beta-depleted transplantation in children. Unique molecular identifiers were used in preparing the TCRbeta library. TCRdb independently ran MiXCR on the PCR reads; one entry per CDR3 protein. The sample carries approximately 220,000 distinct CDR3 sequences, roughly a sixth recorded once. This clonotype was seen a handful of times. The germline V gene encodes CDR1 LGHNT and CDR2 FRNRAP. The J segment lost 7 bases and the V segment lost 0 bases, leaving 8 bases of the junction unmatched. CDR3 length: 17 residues. The chain is built from TRBV12-5 and TRBJ2-1; 11 nucleotides line up with TRBD1. This clonotype was obtained from a male patient under 10 years old who had a stem cell transplant for acute lymphoblastic leukemia, so the T cells may come from the graft donor. Sequenced material: PBMCs, mostly from graft donor cells, taken 360 days after TCRalphabeta/CD19-depleted stem cell transplant. CDR3 loop: CASGLVLAGTGGNEQFF. Written as DNA, the CDR3 is TGTGCTAGTGGTTTGGTACTCGCTGGGACAGGGGGTAATGAGCAGTTCTTC.